This TCR beta chain came from a study of patients and donors after allogeneic stem cell transplantation. This clonotype was counted a few times. From the RT-PCR reads, TCRdb called clonotypes with MiXCR, one entry per CDR3 protein. The sample holds roughly 940,000 distinct CDR3 sequences, more than 15% seen once. This CDR3 has 15 residues. V lost 6 bases and J 5 bases, leaving 20 bases between the germline ends. The specimen was blood, either unsorted or a sorted T cell fraction (not recorded which). The TCR sequence derives from a human donor who was either an allogeneic HSCT recipient or a stem cell or donor lymphocyte infusion donor (not recorded which). It is not recorded whose cells these are; they may come from a transplant donor. V gene TRBV12-3 or TRBV12-4 combines with J gene TRBJ2-7, with a weak D call TRBD1 (5 bases). As DNA, the CDR3 is TGTGCCAGCAGCCCAAGGACGGGTCTAGGGGACGAGCAGTACTTC. This translates into CASSPRTGLGDEQYF.